Listed below are T cell receptor beta chains from one sample, sequenced in a study of blood T cells in healthy people across ages. One entry per CDR3 protein results from TCRdb running MiXCR on the 5' RACE reads. This sample has over 1,500,000 distinct CDR3 sequences; about two fifths occur once, and the top ten carry 23%. Sequencing used blood. The receptor source for this set is a human donor in good health. The CDR3 runs from the conserved cysteine through the conserved F or W. D genes are given only for firm matches. Some rows have no size entry. The others give once, few or many, or a class for an expanded clone.

15	TRBV3-1	few	-	TRBJ1-2	TGTGCCAGCAGCATACGGGGGGGAGCTAACTATGGCTACACCTTC	CASSIRGGANYGYTF
11	TRBV29-1	-	-	TRBJ1-2	TGCAGCGTCGCCATGAACTATGGCTACACCTTC	CSVAMNYGYTF
14	TRBV20-1	-	TRBD1	TRBJ2-7	TGCAGTGCTAGACCAAGGCAGGGGGCCTACGAGCAGTACTTC	CSARPRQGAYEQYF
15	TRBV20-1	-	-	TRBJ2-1	TGCAGTGCCCTTTTCTCGGACAACTCCTACAATGGGCAGTTCTTC	CSALFSDNSYNGQFF
14	TRBV2	few	TRBD1	TRBJ1-1	TGTGCCAGCAGTCAAACAGGGGCTTACACTGAAGCTTTCTTT	CASSQTGAYTEAFF
17	TRBV28	few	-	TRBJ2-5	TGTGCCAGCAGTCCACTCTCGGGGGGACAGTTAGAGGAGACCCAGTACTTC	CASSPLSGGQLEETQYF
14	TRBV7-2	many	TRBD1	TRBJ1-5	TGTGCCAGCAGCTTAAGGACAGGGGATCAGCCCCAGCATTTT	CASSLRTGDQPQHF
14	TRBV7-9	few	-	TRBJ2-1	TGTGCCAGTACGCTTGGGGGAAGGATGAATGAGCAGTTCTTC	CASTLGGRMNEQFF
15	TRBV27	-	TRBD1	TRBJ1-1	TGTGCCAGCAGTTTGGTGAGCAGGGGGTTCACTGAAGCCTTCTTT	CASSLVSRGFTEAFF
14	TRBV7-2	-	TRBD2	TRBJ2-5	TGTACCAGCAGCTCTAGGACTAGTTTGGAGACCCAGTACTTC	CTSSSRTSLETQYF
13	TRBV12-3/TRBV12-4	few	TRBD1	TRBJ2-3	TGTGCCAGCGAAACAGGGGGAAAGGGTACGCAGTATTTT	CASETGGKGTQYF
14	TRBV14	-	-	TRBJ1-2	TGTGCCAGCAGCCAAGGGGCGCTACCGGCTGGCTACACCTTC	CASSQGALPAGYTF
14	TRBV28	-	-	TRBJ1-1	TGTACCAGCAGCTCATCAGGGGTTACCACCGAAGCTTTCTTT	CTSSSSGVTTEAFF
19	TRBV3-1	-	TRBD2	TRBJ2-5	TGTGCCAGCAGCCAAGAGAGCCTACCTAGCGGGGGCACCCAAGAGACCCAGTACTTC	CASSQESLPSGGTQETQYF
18	TRBV5-1	few	TRBD2	TRBJ2-7	TGCGCCAGCAGCTTGGGAGGACTAGCGGGGGGCCATCCGGACGAGCAGTACTTC	CASSLGGLAGGHPDEQYF
13	TRBV7-3	few	-	TRBJ1-2	TGTGCCAGCAGCTTTAGGTTCAACTATGGCTACACCTTC	CASSFRFNYGYTF
16	TRBV7-8	-	-	TRBJ2-3	TGTGCCAGCAGCTTAAATGTTGGTAGCCCCACAGATACGCAGTATTTT	CASSLNVGSPTDTQYF
13	TRBV5-1	few	-	TRBJ2-7	TGCGCCAGCAGCTTGCCCCACGCCTACGAGCAGTACTTC	CASSLPHAYEQYF
11	TRBV5-1	-	-	TRBJ2-7	TGCGCCAGCAGCCCAGGAAGCGGGCAGTACTTC	CASSPGSGQYF
16	TRBV7-8	-	TRBD1	TRBJ2-5	TGTGCCAGCAGCCCGAATACAGGGGCCCTCCAAGAGACCCAGTACTTC	CASSPNTGALQETQYF
12	TRBV12-3/TRBV12-4	-	TRBD1	TRBJ2-7	TGTGCCAGCACGAGGACAGGGGGGGAGCAGTACTTC	CASTRTGGEQYF
13	TRBV5-1	-	TRBD2	TRBJ2-1	TGCGCCAGCAGCTCTCTGACTAGCGATGAGCAGTTCTTC	CASSSLTSDEQFF
12	TRBV12-3/TRBV12-4	-	-	TRBJ2-7	TGTGCCGGCAGTTTAGGCTCCTACGAGCAGTACTTC	CAGSLGSYEQYF
15	TRBV9	-	TRBD1	TRBJ1-2	TGTGCCAGCAGCGTAGAGGGGACAGACAACTATGGCTACACCTTC	CASSVEGTDNYGYTF
13	TRBV15	-	-	TRBJ2-5	TGTGCCACCAGTCTCCGGGAGCAAGAGACCCAGTACTTC	CATSLREQETQYF
14	TRBV6-2/TRBV6-3	-	-	TRBJ1-5	TGTGCCCGCAGCCCCAGGGGATACAATCAGCCCCAGCATTTT	CARSPRGYNQPQHF
16	TRBV5-1	-	-	TRBJ1-2	TGCGCCAGCAGCTTGGTATTATCGTCCAGAGCCTATGGCTACACCTTC	CASSLVLSSRAYGYTF
17	TRBV4-3	-	-	TRBJ1-4	TGCGCCAGCAGCCAAGACCCCCCCTTTGCAACTAATGAAAAACTGTTTTTT	CASSQDPPFATNEKLFF
14	TRBV9	-	-	TRBJ1-2	TGTGCCAGCAGCGTAGGCTCCACAGGTCTTGGCTACACCTTC	CASSVGSTGLGYTF
15	TRBV6-6	-	TRBD2	TRBJ2-5	TGTGCCAGCAGTCCCCAGCGGGGGCACGGGGAGACCCAGTACTTC	CASSPQRGHGETQYF